These T cell receptor beta chains were read from a single sample in a study of blood T cells in healthy people across ages. A single record per CDR3 protein comes from TCRdb applying MiXCR to the 5' RACE reads. The sample yields about 1,000,000 distinct CDR3 sequences, around 45% seen once. The sequencing sample was made of blood. The origin of the receptors is a woman in her sixties in good health. Each CDR3 is given with its conserved first and last residue. Each record gives: D gene, J gene, clone size, V gene, CDR3 protein, CDR3 DNA. A D gene is named only where the DNA matches it firmly. Expanded clones get a size class; other rows say once, few or many, or leave the size out.

D: -
J: TRBJ2-7
size: many
V: TRBV20-1
CDR3: CSAPGRLYEQYF
DNA: TGCAGTGCTCCGGGACGGTTATACGAGCAGTACTTC

D: -
J: TRBJ1-2
size: -
V: TRBV24-1
CDR3: CATSGEEGYGYTF
DNA: TGCGCCACCAGTGGGGAGGAGGGCTATGGCTACACCTTC

D: TRBD1
J: TRBJ2-5
size: -
V: TRBV24-1
CDR3: CATSESWGTGSQETQYF
DNA: TGTGCCACCAGTGAGTCGTGGGGGACAGGGAGCCAAGAGACCCAGTACTTC

D: -
J: TRBJ2-1
size: -
V: TRBV5-5
CDR3: CASSLASAVWNEQFF
DNA: TGTGCCAGCAGCTTGGCCTCGGCCGTTTGGAATGAGCAGTTCTTC

D: -
J: TRBJ2-5
size: few
V: TRBV11-2
CDR3: CASSLSRLADETQYF
DNA: TGTGCCAGCAGCCTTTCCCGTCTAGCCGACGAGACCCAGTACTTC

D: -
J: TRBJ2-1
size: few
V: TRBV5-1
CDR3: CASSILGKMYNEQFF
DNA: TGCGCCAGCAGCATCCTCGGGAAGATGTACAATGAGCAGTTCTTC

D: -
J: TRBJ1-6
size: few
V: TRBV15
CDR3: CATSTRDSNSPLHF
DNA: TGTGCCACCAGCACCCGGGATTCCAATTCACCCCTCCACTTT

D: -
J: TRBJ2-1
size: few
V: TRBV29-1
CDR3: CSVEFAVREQFF
DNA: TGCAGCGTTGAATTCGCGGTCCGGGAGCAGTTCTTC

D: TRBD2
J: TRBJ2-5
size: -
V: TRBV7-2
CDR3: CASSLGLGDYGQYF
DNA: TGTGCCAGCAGCTTAGGGTTGGGGGACTACGGGCAGTACTTC

D: -
J: TRBJ2-1
size: -
V: TRBV7-9
CDR3: CASSPYPDQLNEQFF
DNA: TGTGCCAGCAGCCCTTACCCCGACCAGTTAAATGAGCAGTTCTTC

D: -
J: TRBJ2-7
size: -
V: TRBV27
CDR3: CASSGDRLTYEQYF
DNA: TGTGCCAGCAGCGGCGACAGGCTGACCTACGAGCAGTACTTC

D: TRBD1
J: TRBJ2-3
size: -
V: TRBV10-2
CDR3: CASSLQGARDTQYF
DNA: TGCGCCAGCAGTCTTCAGGGGGCGAGAGATACGCAGTATTTT

D: TRBD2
J: TRBJ2-1
size: -
V: TRBV5-1
CDR3: CASSLLGGLAVYNEQFF
DNA: TGCGCCAGCAGCTTGTTGGGCGGACTAGCAGTCTACAATGAGCAGTTCTTC

D: -
J: TRBJ2-3
size: many
V: TRBV5-1
CDR3: CASSDAVGGADTQYF
DNA: TGCGCCAGCAGCGACGCCGTCGGGGGCGCAGATACGCAGTATTTT

D: -
J: TRBJ2-3
size: -
V: TRBV12-3/TRBV12-4
CDR3: CASSRTGLSTQYF
DNA: TGTGCCAGCAGTAGAACAGGCTTAAGTACGCAGTATTTT

D: -
J: TRBJ1-5
size: -
V: TRBV12-3/TRBV12-4
CDR3: CASSLKGALTNQPQHF
DNA: TGTGCCAGCAGTTTGAAAGGGGCACTGACCAATCAGCCCCAGCATTTT

D: TRBD2
J: TRBJ2-1
size: few
V: TRBV28
CDR3: CASSNSGMVSYNEQFF
DNA: TGTGCCAGCAGCAATAGCGGGATGGTCTCCTACAATGAGCAGTTCTTC

D: -
J: TRBJ2-7
size: -
V: TRBV28
CDR3: CASSSQGRTLSYEQYF
DNA: TGTGCCAGCAGTTCGCAGGGGAGGACCCTTTCCTACGAGCAGTACTTC

D: TRBD1
J: TRBJ2-7
size: -
V: TRBV5-1
CDR3: CASSTNPGQGPYEQYF
DNA: TGCGCCAGCAGCACCAACCCGGGACAGGGACCCTACGAGCAGTACTTC

D: -
J: TRBJ2-5
size: -
V: TRBV28
CDR3: CASSFNGGVGTQYF
DNA: TGTGCCAGCAGTTTTAACGGCGGGGTGGGGACCCAGTACTTC

D: -
J: TRBJ2-3
size: -
V: TRBV20-1
CDR3: CSASGSWGDTQYF
DNA: TGCAGTGCTAGCGGGAGTTGGGGAGATACGCAGTATTTT

D: TRBD2
J: TRBJ2-1
size: few
V: TRBV13
CDR3: CASSLGLAGFYNEQFF
DNA: TGTGCCAGCAGCTTAGGTCTAGCGGGATTCTACAATGAGCAGTTCTTC

D: -
J: TRBJ2-7
size: -
V: TRBV27
CDR3: CASRRQLRYEQYF
DNA: TGTGCCAGCAGACGACAGCTCAGGTACGAGCAGTACTTC

D: TRBD2
J: TRBJ2-5
size: -
V: TRBV20-1
CDR3: CSARDSSGTSGGTHQETQYF
DNA: TGCAGTGCTAGAGATTCCTCCGGGACTAGCGGGGGCACGCACCAAGAGACCCAGTACTTC

D: -
J: TRBJ2-5
size: -
V: TRBV7-2
CDR3: CASSLTGLDPGETQYF
DNA: TGTGCCAGCAGCTTAACCGGACTCGACCCGGGGGAGACCCAGTACTTC

D: TRBD2
J: TRBJ2-1
size: -
V: TRBV9
CDR3: CASSVGTGRTSYNEQFF
DNA: TGTGCCAGCAGCGTAGGAACCGGGAGGACCTCCTACAATGAGCAGTTCTTC

D: TRBD2
J: TRBJ2-7
size: -
V: TRBV20-1
CDR3: CSATRGGAYEQYF
DNA: TGCAGTGCCACGCGTGGGGGGGCCTACGAGCAGTACTTC

D: TRBD2
J: TRBJ2-3
size: -
V: TRBV14
CDR3: CASSQRTSGTSSTDTQYF
DNA: TGTGCCAGCAGCCAGAGGACTAGCGGGACCTCTAGCACAGATACGCAGTATTTT

D: -
J: TRBJ2-3
size: -
V: TRBV15
CDR3: CATSSRGDSTDTQYF
DNA: TGTGCCACCAGCAGTAGGGGAGATAGCACAGATACGCAGTATTTT

D: -
J: TRBJ2-1
size: -
V: TRBV24-1
CDR3: CATGDPNNEQFF
DNA: TGTGCCACTGGGGACCCGAACAATGAGCAGTTCTTC

D: -
J: TRBJ2-5
size: many
V: TRBV29-1
CDR3: CSVFQGFGETQYF
DNA: TGCAGCGTTTTTCAGGGGTTCGGAGAGACCCAGTACTTC

D: TRBD2
J: TRBJ2-3
size: few
V: TRBV20-1
CDR3: CSYIAGSTDTRYF
DNA: TGCAGTTATATAGCGGGGAGCACAGATACGCGGTATTTT

D: -
J: TRBJ2-4
size: -
V: TRBV12-3/TRBV12-4
CDR3: CASSFGRDAKNIQYF
DNA: TGTGCCAGCAGTTTTGGTAGGGATGCGAAAAACATTCAGTACTTC

D: -
J: TRBJ2-7
size: -
V: TRBV27
CDR3: CASSGQSYYEQYF
DNA: TGTGCCAGCAGTGGGCAGTCCTACTACGAGCAGTACTTC

D: -
J: TRBJ1-6
size: many
V: TRBV6-6
CDR3: CASSYEGLYNSPLHF
DNA: TGTGCCAGCAGTTACGAGGGATTGTATAATTCACCCCTCCACTTT

D: -
J: TRBJ2-5
size: -
V: TRBV7-9
CDR3: CASSPRDTTRTETQYF
DNA: TGTGCCAGCAGCCCCCGGGACACAACTAGGACGGAGACCCAGTACTTC

D: -
J: TRBJ2-5
size: few
V: TRBV28
CDR3: CASSSPSFETQYF
DNA: TGTGCCAGCAGTTCCCCGAGCTTCGAGACCCAGTACTTC

D: TRBD2
J: TRBJ2-2
size: -
V: TRBV7-9
CDR3: CASMGLVPISSGELFF
DNA: TGTGCCAGCATGGGACTAGTCCCCATCTCGAGCGGGGAGCTGTTTTTT

D: -
J: TRBJ1-2
size: -
V: TRBV6-6
CDR3: CASDTLNYGYTF
DNA: TGTGCCAGCGACACTCTTAACTATGGCTACACCTTC

D: TRBD2
J: TRBJ2-1
size: -
V: TRBV2
CDR3: CASSATSGSKNEQFF
DNA: TGTGCCAGCAGTGCCACTAGCGGGAGCAAGAATGAGCAGTTCTTC

D: -
J: TRBJ2-1
size: -
V: TRBV4-1
CDR3: CASSQAGGEQFF
DNA: TGCGCCAGCAGCCAAGCTGGTGGGGAGCAGTTCTTC

D: -
J: TRBJ2-5
size: -
V: TRBV15
CDR3: CATSRDLPTAGLQETQYF
DNA: TGTGCCACCAGCAGAGACTTACCGACGGCGGGACTGCAAGAGACCCAGTACTTC

D: -
J: TRBJ2-5
size: once
V: TRBV6-1
CDR3: CASSDIGETEETQYF
DNA: TGTGCCAGCAGTGATATTGGGGAGACGGAAGAGACCCAGTACTTC

D: TRBD2
J: TRBJ2-5
size: -
V: TRBV20-1
CDR3: CSAGGLAGRGETQYF
DNA: TGCAGTGCTGGTGGACTAGCGGGGAGGGGAGAGACCCAGTACTTC

D: TRBD1
J: TRBJ1-5
size: -
V: TRBV12-3/TRBV12-4
CDR3: CASSLTGVLFQPQHF
DNA: TGTGCCAGCAGCCTAACAGGGGTTTTGTTTCAGCCCCAGCATTTT